This TCR beta chain was identified during a study of T-cell memory formation after mild COVID-19. TCRdb re-called the 5' RACE reads with MiXCR, one entry per CDR3 protein. In the table there are around 440,000 distinct CDR3 sequences, about 20% of which are singletons. Germline-derived CDR1 and CDR2 are SQVTM and ANQGSEA. CDR3 length: 17 amino acids. V was cut by 0 bases and J by 1 base, with 18 bases left in between. The TCR sequence derives from an adult woman who had mild COVID-19 (a few samples of this study predate the infection). Cell type and time point are not known. The chain has TRBV29-1 and TRBJ1-1; D is uncertain. The sample comprised PBMCs or a T cell subset sorted from them (not recorded which). The CDR3 protein is CSVEDQFGRPTNTEAFF. CDR3 coding DNA: TGCAGCGTTGAAGATCAATTTGGACGGCCAACGAACACTGAAGCTTTCTTT.